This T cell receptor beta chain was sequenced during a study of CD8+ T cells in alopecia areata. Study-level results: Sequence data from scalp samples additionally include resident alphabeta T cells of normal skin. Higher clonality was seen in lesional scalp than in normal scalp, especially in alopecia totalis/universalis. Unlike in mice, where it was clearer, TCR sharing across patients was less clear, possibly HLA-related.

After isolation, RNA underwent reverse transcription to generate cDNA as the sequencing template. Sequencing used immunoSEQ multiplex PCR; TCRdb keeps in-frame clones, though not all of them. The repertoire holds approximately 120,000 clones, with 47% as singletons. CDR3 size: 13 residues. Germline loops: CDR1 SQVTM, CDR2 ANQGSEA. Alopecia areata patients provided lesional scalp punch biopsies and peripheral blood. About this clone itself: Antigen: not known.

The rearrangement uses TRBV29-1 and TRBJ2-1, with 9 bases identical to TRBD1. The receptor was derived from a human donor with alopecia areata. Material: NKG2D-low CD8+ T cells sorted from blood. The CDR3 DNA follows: TGCACCCTGCACAGGGGGCTCCTCAATGAGCAGTTCTTC. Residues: CTLHRGLLNEQFF.